These T cell receptor beta chains were read from a single sample in a study of blood T cell repertoires in COVID-19. The assay was immunoSEQ multiplex PCR, and TCRdb's table has in-frame clones only and misses some. Of about 140,000 clones listed, around 86% are singletons. Source material: peripheral blood. All receptors come from a human donor in a cohort sampled during active COVID-19. CDR3s include the opening cysteine and the closing phenylalanine or tryptophan. Each record gives: D gene, clone size, J gene, V gene, CDR3 protein, CDR3 DNA. D genes are given only for firm matches. Clone size is stated in some rows and not others, as once, few, many or a class when expanded.

.,.,TRBJ1-3,TRBV18,CASSPPADGNTIYF,TGTGCCAGCTCACCACCGGCGGATGGAAACACCATATATTTT
TRBD1,.,TRBJ1-1,TRBV25-1,CASRFLGDSTEAFF,TGTGCCAGCAGGTTCCTGGGGGACAGCACTGAAGCTTTCTTT
TRBD2,.,TRBJ2-1,TRBV25-1,CASSDYGLAGGREQFF,TGTGCCAGCAGTGATTATGGACTAGCGGGAGGACGTGAGCAGTTCTTC
.,.,TRBJ2-1,TRBV4-1,CASSQGAEQKYNEQFF,TGCGCCAGCAGCCAAGGAGCGGAGCAGAAATACAATGAGCAGTTCTTC
.,.,TRBJ1-1,TRBV18,CASSPPRGLNTEAFF,TGTGCCAGCTCACCACCGCGGGGCCTGAACACTGAAGCTTTCTTT
TRBD1,.,TRBJ1-6,TRBV6-5,CASGWDRYSPLHF,TGTGCCAGCGGGTGGGACAGATATTCACCCCTCCACTTT
.,.,TRBJ2-7,TRBV6-5,CASSPPDTYEQYF,TGTGCCAGCTCCCCTCCGGACACCTACGAGCAGTACTTC
TRBD1,.,TRBJ2-7,TRBV7-8,CASSLHGTGGEQYF,TGTGCCAGCAGCCTTCACGGGACAGGGGGGGAGCAGTACTTC
.,.,TRBJ1-1,TRBV14,CASSQFQGTEAFF,TGTGCCAGCAGCCAATTTCAGGGTACTGAAGCTTTCTTT
.,.,TRBJ2-2,TRBV6-1,CASSEGGLNTGELFF,TGTGCCAGCAGTGAAGGAGGCCTAAACACCGGGGAGCTGTTTTTT
.,.,TRBJ2-1,TRBV7-9,CASSIQPQGNEQFF,TGTGCCAGCAGCATTCAACCACAGGGCAATGAGCAGTTCTTC
.,.,TRBJ2-7,TRBV6-2/TRBV6-3,CASSYSFRAYEQYF,TGTGCCAGCAGTTACTCATTCCGCGCCTACGAGCAGTACTTC
TRBD1,.,TRBJ1-4,TRBV5-6,CASRSRGGGEKLFF,TGTGCCAGCCGCTCCCGAGGGGGCGGTGAAAAACTGTTTTTT
.,.,TRBJ1-4,TRBV27,CASSLVDSTPGKLFF,TGTGCCAGCAGTTTAGTGGACAGCACCCCTGGAAAACTGTTTTTT
.,.,TRBJ1-1,TRBV10-3,CAIGPAGREAFF,TGTGCCATCGGGCCGGCAGGTCGGGAAGCTTTCTTT
TRBD2,.,TRBJ2-3,TRBV5-1,CASSYGTSGSPPTSTDTQYF,TGCGCCAGCAGCTATGGGACTAGCGGGAGTCCACCCACTAGCACAGATACGCAGTATTTT
.,.,TRBJ1-2,TRBV6-2/TRBV6-3,CASSYEETLGYGYTF,TGTGCCAGCAGTTACGAGGAGACCCTTGGCTATGGCTACACCTTC
TRBD1,.,TRBJ2-6,TRBV6-2/TRBV6-3,CASSQTGLSSGANVLTF,TGTGCCAGCAGTCAGACAGGGCTCAGCTCTGGGGCCAACGTCCTGACTTTC
TRBD1,.,TRBJ1-2,TRBV24-1,CATSDPLTGEINGYTF,TGTGCCACCAGTGATCCCCTGACAGGGGAAATTAATGGCTACACCTTC
TRBD1,.,TRBJ1-2,TRBV6-4,CASRPDRRDGYTF,TGTGCCAGCAGGCCGGACAGGAGAGATGGCTACACCTTC
TRBD2,.,TRBJ2-1,TRBV5-6,CASSSLEAVAGGPMNEQFF,TGTGCCAGCAGCAGTCTTGAGGCGGTTGCGGGAGGGCCAATGAATGAGCAGTTCTTC
TRBD1,few,TRBJ2-7,TRBV28,CASSRGTGDSYEQYF,TGTGCCAGCAGTAGGGGGACAGGCGACTCCTACGAGCAGTACTTC
TRBD1,few,TRBJ1-2,TRBV2,CASRDRGNYGYTF,TGTGCCAGCAGGGACAGGGGAAACTATGGCTACACCTTC
.,.,TRBJ2-3,TRBV4-1,CASSQTPLPNTDTQYF,TGCGCCAGCAGCCAGACACCACTGCCAAACACAGATACGCAGTATTTT
TRBD1,.,TRBJ2-5,TRBV3-1/TRBV3-2,CASSQPTGGETQYF,TGTGCCAGCAGCCAACCGACAGGGGGAGAGACCCAGTACTTC
.,.,TRBJ2-7,TRBV2,CASRTETVSYEQYF,TGTGCCAGCAGGACAGAGACGGTGTCCTACGAGCAGTACTTC
TRBD2,.,TRBJ2-2,TRBV7-6,CASSRGTSGNTGELFF,TGTGCCAGCAGCCGCGGGACTAGCGGGAACACCGGGGAGCTGTTTTTT
.,.,TRBJ1-1,TRBV18,CASSLRTGGESTEAFF,TGTGCCAGCTCACTTCGAACGGGGGGGGAGAGCACTGAAGCTTTCTTT
TRBD1,.,TRBJ2-2,TRBV4-2,CASSQERGQGEGTGELFF,TGTGCCAGCAGCCAAGAAAGGGGACAGGGTGAGGGAACCGGGGAGCTGTTTTTT
.,.,TRBJ2-7,TRBV3-1/TRBV3-2,CASSQIGQSLYF,TGTGCCAGCAGCCAGATTGGACAGTCGCTGTACTTC
TRBD1,.,TRBJ2-7,TRBV6-5,CASSRSDRQFVYF,TGTGCCAGCAGTCGGTCGGACAGGCAATTCGTGTACTTC
.,.,TRBJ1-5,TRBV6-6,CASSYSYQGSQPQHF,TGTGCCAGCAGTTACTCCTATCAGGGTAGCCAGCCCCAGCATTTT
TRBD1,.,TRBJ1-2,TRBV7-9,CASSLDVRKTGGDGYTF,TGTGCCAGCAGCTTAGACGTGAGAAAGACAGGGGGCGATGGCTACACCTTC
TRBD2,once,TRBJ2-7,TRBV6-2/TRBV6-3,CASSYLRTSGRASTRYEQYF,TGTGCCAGCAGTTACTTGAGGACTAGCGGGAGGGCCTCGACTCGGTACGAGCAGTACTTC
TRBD2,.,TRBJ2-1,TRBV7-9,CASSLRYLAGDKVYNEQFF,TGTGCCAGCAGCTTACGGTATCTAGCGGGAGATAAGGTTTACAATGAGCAGTTCTTC